Shown below are 4 T cell receptor beta chains from a single sample sequenced in a study. TCRdb passed the RT-PCR reads through MiXCR, listing each CDR3 protein once. The data contain about 700,000 distinct CDR3 sequences, more than 13% of them singletons. The sample comprised memory CD4+ T cells from blood. The receptor source for this set is a female donor in good health, serving as a healthy control.

This clonotype was recorded a few times. The CDR3 DNA is TGCAGTGCTAGGTCGGGAAGCATGAACACTGAAGCTTTCTTT. Its translation: CSARSGSMNTEAFF. J is TRBJ1-1 and V is TRBV20-1; D gene unclear. With 3 bases removed from V and 0 bases from J, the gap between germline ends came to 11 bases. The CDR3 sequence is 14 residues long. CDR1 is DFQATT, CDR2 SNEGSKA, per germline (reference sequence).

The J gene is TRBJ2-1, the V gene TRBV20-1; 11 bases align to TRBD2. Germline trimming cut 5 bases from V and 7 bases from J; bases unmatched to any gene: 10. The length of the CDR3 is 15 residues. Germline V gene data show CDR1 as DFQATT and CDR2 as SNEGSKA (reference sequence). Here the CDR3 reads CSAGGASGGLNEQFF. As DNA, the CDR3 is TGCAGTGCTGGGGGGGCTAGCGGGGGGTTGAATGAGCAGTTCTTC.

This clonotype has a handful of counts. The rearrangement joins TRBV20-1 to TRBJ1-6; D possibly corresponds to TRBD1 (6 bases). The CDR3 length is 14 residues. V was pared by 1 base and J by 7 bases, with 11 bases between. Germline V gene lookup returns CDR1 DFQATT and CDR2 SNEGSKA (reference sequence). This CDR3 is CSARVPRGNSPLHF. CDR3 sequence (DNA): TGCAGTGCTAGAGTACCCAGGGGAAATTCACCCCTCCACTTT.

This clonotype was seen ten or more times. The chain recombines TRBV12-3 or TRBV12-4 with TRBJ2-5; a weak D match, TRBD1 (5 bases). Trimming stripped 6 bases from V and 1 base from J, with 12 bases between. This CDR3 spans 14 amino acids. CDR3 bases: TGTGCCAGCAGCACGGCCCAGGGCCAAGAGACCCAGTACTTC. Protein: CASSTAQGQETQYF.